This is a list of T cell receptor beta chains from one sample in a study of regulatory T cells in long-lasting Graves disease. TCRdb recomputed calls from the multiplex PCR reads with MiXCR, one row per CDR3 protein. The sample has some 410,000 distinct CDR3 sequences; roughly 15% are singletons. Separately, the same data were catalogued under a study of T cells in Graves' hyperthyroidism and ophthalmopathy.

The sample was peripheral blood mononuclear cells (PBMCs), taken at new diagnosis, from a patient treated with antithyroid drugs. These TCRs come from a woman in her 30s with Graves disease. CDR3s include the opening cysteine and the closing phenylalanine or tryptophan.

J,V,length,CDR3
TRBJ1-2,TRBV29-1,13,CSVETPFFYGYTF
TRBJ2-2,TRBV2,17,CASSDLGQALNTGELFF
TRBJ2-5,TRBV5-1,13,CASSFPSGTSPYF
TRBJ2-6,TRBV2,19,CASSDPGTSAYSGANVLTF
TRBJ2-1,TRBV5-1,13,CASSLPGVYEQFF
TRBJ2-1,TRBV24-1,22,CATSDPKRTSGRPRFPYNEQFF
TRBJ2-1,TRBV6-2/TRBV6-3,12,CASSPNPLPQFF
TRBJ2-3,TRBV28,13,CASSPGGGDTQYF
TRBJ1-5,TRBV24-1,15,CATSDKDRVGQPQHF
TRBJ2-2,TRBV11-2,18,CASSAGTSGRLISGELFF
TRBJ2-7,TRBV15,14,CATSRGTGIYEQYF
TRBJ1-4,TRBV6-1,15,CASWDSLSSNEKLFF
TRBJ1-1,TRBV7-8,16,CASRPREGGPNTEAFF
TRBJ2-1,TRBV19,15,CASKKDSGPWNEQFF
TRBJ2-7,TRBV12-3/TRBV12-4,12,CASNTGSSEQYF
TRBJ2-5,TRBV6-5,13,CASSWGTGETQYF
TRBJ1-3,TRBV12-3/TRBV12-4,14,CASSWTGLGNTIYF